The 28 T cell receptor beta chains presented below share a single source sample, sequenced in a study of cytomegalovirus exposure and HLA in healthy donors. PCR used 60 Vbeta primers and 13 Jbeta primers. The assay was immunoSEQ multiplex PCR, and TCRdb's table has in-frame clones only and misses some. This sample has about 190,000 clones, with roughly 80% found just once. Source material: PBMCs. The source is a man in his forties in good health and CMV-seropositive.

The chain has TRBV5-6 and TRBJ2-7, with 12 bases lining up with TRBD1. The ends lost 3 bases at V and 2 bases at J; junction bases unmatched: 6. Germline CDR1 reads SGHDT; CDR2 reads YYEEEE. CDR3 length: 16 residues. The CDR3 spells CASSSPGQGAPYEQYF. The CDR3 region has the DNA TGTGCCAGCAGCTCACCGGGACAGGGGGCCCCCTACGAGCAGTACTTC.

This sequence joins TRBV4-1 and TRBJ2-7, with a weak D call TRBD1 (7 bases). The CDR3 covers 15 residues. Trimming removed 4 bases at V and 1 base at J, with 14 bases between. Germline CDR1 MGHRA, CDR2 YSYEKL. CDR3 sequence (DNA): TGCGCCAGCAGCCCCCGGTCAGGGGGGTCCTACGAGCAGTACTTC. Translating gives CASSPRSGGSYEQYF.

This clone was detected only once. The J gene is TRBJ1-6, the V gene TRBV7-2, with 8 bases aligning to TRBD1. Trimming removed 8 bases from V and 6 bases from J; junction bases left unmatched: 3. CDR1 is SGHTA, CDR2 FQGNSA, per germline. CDR3 size: 13 residues. The CDR3 DNA reads as TGTGCCAGCTCCGACAGGGGTAATTCACCCCTCCACTTT. Protein product: CASSDRGNSPLHF. Full variable domain (remainder filled in from reference TRBV7-2 and TRBJ1-6): GAGVSQSPSNKVTEKGKDVELRCDPISGHTALYWYRQSLGQGLEFLIYFQGNSAPDKSGLPSDRFSAERTGGSVSTLTIQRTQQEDSAVYLCASSDRGNSPLHFGNGTRLTVT.

The chain is built from TRBV7-8 and TRBJ1-5, with 7 bases lining up with TRBD1. CDR3 length equals 15 residues. With 1 base clipped from V and 4 bases from J, the junction kept 4 bases outside the gene matches. CDR1 SGHVS and CDR2 FQNEAQ come from the germline V gene. The CDR3 reads CASSLGQGENQPQHF. The CDR3 nucleotides read TGTGCCAGCAGCTTAGGACAGGGAGAGAATCAGCCCCAGCATTTT.

The chain couples TRBV29-1 to TRBJ2-3, with a possible D match to TRBD2 (5 bases). The CDR3 consists of 13 residues. V was trimmed by 3 bases and J by 0 bases, leaving 7 bases between them. Germline V gene lookup returns CDR1 SQVTM and CDR2 ANQGSEA. CDR3 residues: CSVEPGSTDTQYF. The CDR3 DNA follows: TGCAGCGTTGAGCCGGGGAGCACAGATACGCAGTATTTT.

The genes are TRBV6-1 and TRBJ2-1; TRBD2 matches at 7 bases. Germline trimming cut 5 bases from V and 7 bases from J; bases unmatched to any gene: 5. This CDR3 has 13 amino acids. Germline CDR1 and CDR2: MNHNS and SASEGT. As DNA, the CDR3 is TGTGCCAGCAGTAACCTAGCGGAAAATGAGCAGTTCTTC. Protein sequence: CASSNLAENEQFF.

The chain has TRBV27 and TRBJ2-4; D perhaps matches TRBD2 (6 bases). The germline V and J ends were trimmed by 4 bases and 9 bases, with 19 bases remaining between them. The CDR3 covers 15 residues. Germline V lookup: CDR1 MNHEY, CDR2 SMNVEV (reference sequence). The CDR3 is CASSSGVPGLGIQYF. The CDR3 coding sequence is TGTGCCAGCAGTTCGGGGGTCCCGGGGCTCGGCATTCAGTACTTC.

The chain joins TRBV6-5 to TRBJ1-1; D ambiguous. Germline CDR1 and CDR2: MNHEY and SVGAGI. This CDR3 contains 13 residues. V lost 2 bases to trimming and J lost 7 bases, with 11 bases between them. CDR3 bases: TGTGCCAGCAGTTACACGGAGGGCAGTGAAGCTTTCTTT. Its protein product is CASSYTEGSEAFF.

V gene TRBV7-9 combines with J gene TRBJ2-1, with 7 nucleotides matching TRBD2. Unmatched junction bases numbered 10, after V lost 4 bases and J lost 10 bases. The V gene's germline CDR1 is SEHNR and CDR2 FQNEAQ (reference sequence). This CDR3 has 14 residues. The CDR3 is CASSSNIAGYEQFF. The CDR3 DNA reads as TGTGCCAGCAGCTCAAATATAGCGGGTTACGAGCAGTTCTTC.

The chain recombines TRBV29-1 with TRBJ2-5, with 10 bases lining up with TRBD2. The DNA end lines up better with TRBJ2-7; the J call may be wrong. The CDR3 consists of 18 residues. Germline CDR1 SQVTM, CDR2 ANQGSEA. CDR3 loop: CSVDIRAGSGRAGYEQYF. Here the CDR3 DNA reads TGCAGCGTTGATATCCGAGCAGGGAGCGGGAGGGCCGGCTACGAGCAGTACTTC.

This chain joins TRBV21-1 and TRBJ1-4; no check of the table's D call, TRBD1, against the DNA was made. TRBV21-1 is a known pseudogene. The CDR3 runs to 15 residues. CDR3 loop: CASSKITATNEKLFF. DNA for the CDR3: TGTGCCAGCAGCAAAATTACAGCAACTAATGAAAAACTGTTTTTT.

V gene TRBV4-1 combines with J gene TRBJ1-1, with TRBD1 matching over 7 bases. This CDR3 is 16 amino acids long. The junction had 9 bases not matched to a gene; V was cut back by 0 bases and J by 5 bases. Germline CDR1 and CDR2: MGHRA and YSYEKL. This CDR3 is CASSQDPQGVMTEAFF. The DNA for the CDR3 is TGCGCCAGCAGCCAAGATCCCCAGGGGGTAATGACTGAAGCTTTCTTT.

The chain links TRBV13 to TRBJ1-6; D not certain. The CDR3 runs to 18 residues. Trimming cost V 6 bases and J 4 bases, with 22 bases left between them. Germline-derived CDR1 and CDR2 are PRHDT and FYEKMQ (reference sequence). The CDR3 region has the DNA TGTGCCAGCAGACTTATAGGAGGCGGCCACCTTTATAATTCACCCCTCCACTTT. This codes for CASRLIGGGHLYNSPLHF.

This clone was observed once. The chain employs TRBV18 and TRBJ1-6; perhaps TRBD1 as D (6 bases). Trimming pared 3 bases from V and 0 bases from J, leaving 12 bases between. Per the germline V gene, CDR1 is KGHSH and CDR2 is LQKENI. This CDR3 contains 17 residues. The CDR3 nucleotides read TGTGCCAGCTCACCCCGGACAGCGAGCTCCTATAATTCACCCCTCCACTTT. This sequence encodes CASSPRTASSYNSPLHF.

The chain links TRBV6-5 to TRBJ1-2; TRBD1 agrees at 9 bases. Germline V gives CDR1 MNHEY, CDR2 SVGAGI. This CDR3 contains 13 residues. The V and J ends lost 6 bases and 6 bases, in that order; junction bases with no gene match: 5. The CDR3: CASSKDRGDGYTF. The CDR3 DNA sequence: TGTGCCAGCAGCAAGGACAGGGGAGATGGCTACACCTTC.

J is TRBJ2-7 and V is TRBV10-3; 10 nucleotides agree with TRBD1. The junction had 0 bases not matched to a gene; V was cut back by 2 bases and J by 2 bases. CDR3 length: 14 amino acids. The germline V gene encodes CDR1 ENHRY and CDR2 SYGVKD. CDR3 in DNA: TGTGCCATCAGTGAGGGACAGGGGGCCTACGAGCAGTACTTC. This encodes CAISEGQGAYEQYF.

The V and J genes are TRBV4-2 and TRBJ1-2; tentative D call: TRBD1 (5 bases). The CDR3 runs to 16 residues. V was pared by 0 bases and J by 4 bases, with 15 bases between. Germline CDR1 and CDR2: LGHNA and YNFKEQ. The CDR3 region is CASSQDRAGRSYGYTF. The CDR3 DNA reads TGTGCCAGCAGCCAAGATCGCGCGGGACGGAGCTATGGCTACACCTTC.

The chain combines TRBV5-4 with TRBJ1-5, with D maybe TRBD1 (5 bases). CDR1 is SGHNT, CDR2 YYREEE, per germline (reference sequence). The CDR3 has 15 residues. Trimming took 1 base from V and 7 from J, leaving 15 bases between them. CDR3 amino acids: CASSLFSTEGQPQHF. The CDR3 DNA reads TGTGCCAGCAGCTTGTTCTCAACGGAGGGGCAGCCCCAGCATTTT.

This clone has a single count. The chain's CDR3 is CATQGASSYNEQFF. The CDR3, as DNA: TGCGCCACCCAAGGGGCCAGCTCCTACAATGAGCAGTTCTTC. The rearrangement links TRBV4-1 to TRBJ2-1, with a tentative D call TRBD1 (5 bases). Germline assignment: CDR1 MGHRA and CDR2 YSYEKL. Trimming stripped 10 bases from V and 0 bases from J, with 13 bases between. The CDR3 sequence is 14 residues long.

The V call is TRBV18, the J call TRBJ1-6; TRBD1 is a possible D gene (5 bases). The V end was cut by 2 bases, the J end by 5 bases, with 10 bases between. Per the germline V gene, CDR1 is KGHSH and CDR2 is LQKENI. The CDR3 runs to 15 residues. CDR3 residues: CASSPRQGDNSPLHF. In DNA, the CDR3 is TGTGCCAGCTCACCAAGGCAGGGTGATAATTCACCCCTCCACTTT.

The CDR3 sequence: CASSQDSSRAGEKLFF. Here the CDR3 DNA reads TGCGCCAGCAGCCAAGATTCGTCCAGGGCTGGCGAAAAACTGTTTTTT. This chain uses TRBV4-1 with TRBJ1-4; maybe TRBD1 (5 bases). The CDR3 has 16 residues. Germline CDR1 is MGHRA and CDR2 is YSYEKL. Deletions cut 0 bases from V and 8 bases from J, with 16 bases between.

The rearrangement joins TRBV27 to TRBJ1-5; TRBD1 matches at 9 bases. V shed 0 bases, J shed 7 bases, and the junction held 4 bases outside the gene matches. In germline, CDR1 is MNHEY, CDR2 SMNVEV (reference sequence). CDR3 length: 15 amino acids. The CDR3 loop is CASSLSGQGSQPQHF. CDR3 bases: TGTGCCAGCAGTTTATCGGGACAGGGCTCACAGCCCCAGCATTTT.

Notes on this clone: Other DNA sequences from this sample encode an identical CDR3 as well. The chain joins TRBV6-1 to TRBJ1-5; TRBD1 is a possible D gene (5 bases). The germline V gene has CDR1 MNHNS and CDR2 SASEGT. The CDR3 covers 12 residues. V lost 6 bases to trimming and J lost 2 bases, with 5 bases between them. CDR3 residues: CASRTGNQPQHF. The CDR3 region has the DNA TGTGCCAGCAGGACAGGCAATCAGCCCCAGCATTTT.

This chain uses TRBV5-4 with TRBJ2-5; D not certain. The CDR3 contains 13 residues. In germline, CDR1 is SGHNT, CDR2 YYREEE (reference sequence). The V and J ends lost 4 bases and 5 bases respectively, with 12 bases between them. CDR3 sequence (DNA): TGTGCCAGCAGCCCCCGCGCGGAGGAGACCCAGTACTTC. This translates into CASSPRAEETQYF.

V and J are TRBV27 and TRBJ2-7; 9 positions match TRBD1. The germline V gene has CDR1 MNHEY and CDR2 SMNVEV (reference sequence). J gave up 6 bases and V 6 bases, and 9 bases lay outside the gene matches. The CDR3 is made up of 14 amino acids. The CDR3, as DNA: TGTGCCAGCAGCCTGGGACAGGGACATGGCGAGCAGTACTTC. It yields the protein CASSLGQGHGEQYF.

The chain combines TRBV14 with TRBJ2-3, with TRBD1 matching 9 bases. V was pared by 1 base and J by 4 bases, with 9 bases of the junction left unmatched. The CDR3 length is 17 residues. Germline CDR1 and CDR2: SGHDN and FVKESK. In DNA form, the CDR3 reads TGTGCCAGCAGCCAAGTTCCCGGGACAGGGACGCCAGATACGCAGTATTTT. Its protein is CASSQVPGTGTPDTQYF. Full variable domain (remainder filled in from reference TRBV14 and TRBJ2-3): EAGVTQFPSHSVIEKGQTVTLRCDPISGHDNLYWYRRVMGKEIKFLLHFVKESKQDESGMPNNRFLAERTGGTYSTLKVQPAELEDSGVYFCASSQVPGTGTPDTQYFGPGTRLTVL.

The J gene is TRBJ2-1, the V gene TRBV9, with D perhaps matching TRBD1 (6 bases). From germline, CDR1 is SGDLS and CDR2 YYNGEE. The CDR3 is made up of 14 amino acids. V was trimmed by 0 bases and J by 6 bases, leaving 10 bases between them. DNA of the CDR3: TGTGCCAGCAGCGTAGCGGGACATCTCAATGAGCAGTTCTTC. It encodes CASSVAGHLNEQFF.

The rearrangement uses TRBV7-8 and TRBJ2-7; a possible D gene is TRBD1 (6 bases). V was cut by 5 bases and J by 0 bases, with 17 bases left in between. The CDR3 covers 16 residues. Germline V gene lookup returns CDR1 SGHVS and CDR2 FQNEAQ. Written as DNA, the CDR3 is TGTGCCAGCAGCCCCCAGGGACAATTGAGCTCCTACGAGCAGTACTTC. Protein sequence: CASSPQGQLSSYEQYF.